This TCR beta chain was recovered during a study of tumor and adjacent non-tumor tissue in lung cancer. The template was RNA from unsorted bulk tissue. Germline CDR1 and CDR2: SGHRS and YFSETQ. This CDR3 region has 18 residues. V lost 0 bases to trimming and J lost 0 bases; unmatched junction nucleotides: 5. The library came from three nested PCR rounds adapted from ARM-PCR protocols. A single record per CDR3 protein comes from TCRdb applying MiXCR to the multiplex PCR reads. The sample shows tens of thousands of distinct CDR3 sequences, about 70% of them seen only once. This clonotype was seen many times.

The clonotype was recovered from a man between 60 and 70 years old with non-small cell lung cancer. Source material: lung tumor tissue. The J gene is TRBJ2-6, the V gene TRBV5-1; the match to TRBD1 covers 8 bases. The CDR3 sequence is CASSLDGTGGSGANVLTF. CDR3 DNA sequence: TGCGCCAGCAGCTTGGATGGGACAGGAGGCTCTGGGGCCAACGTCCTGACTTTC.